One T cell receptor (beta chain) is described in this entry. The antigen remains unidentified. This entry belongs to a study of T cell responses to AZD1222 COVID-19 vaccine. Study-level results: Spike-specific TCR breadth and depth went up after people got two AZD1222 doses. Dominant CD4 TCR responses targeted spike regions 160-218 and 743-854.

Researchers grouped second doses given at about 4 or about 12 weeks into one pool. Assay: immunoSEQ multiplex PCR; the TCRdb copy retains only in-frame clones and omits some. The data show roughly 100,000 clones, with approximately 89% seen just once and 35% to 45% held by the top ten. The ends lost 2 bases at V and 0 bases at J; junction bases unmatched: 9. CDR1 and CDR2 (germline): LGHDT, YNNKEL (reference sequence). The CDR3 is 19 residues long. The source was peripheral blood, collected 28 days after the second AZD1222 dose. V usage is TRBV3-1 (or the pseudogene TRBV3-2) and J usage is TRBJ1-5; 11 nucleotides align to TRBD1. The TCR originated in an adult who received the AZD1222 COVID-19 vaccine. The CDR3 sequence is CASSQFRDRGDYSNQPQHF. As DNA, the CDR3 is TGTGCCAGCAGCCAATTCCGGGACAGGGGGGATTATAGCAATCAGCCCCAGCATTTT.